The 16 T cell receptor beta chains below come from one sample, sequenced in a study of CD8+ T cells in alopecia areata (dated by TCRdb to 2016 to 2019). Library prep was done by the immunoSEQ multiplex PCR assay. To provide template for TCR sequencing, every sample had RNA extracted and reverse transcribed into cDNA. This is the immuneACCESS table as TCRdb keeps it, with only in-frame sequences that have V and J called. A part of the clones is gone; compared with another copy, unresolved V genes explain less than half, and the rest is unexplained. Present in this sample are about 190,000 clones, under 80% of which were seen just once. The top ten clonotypes cover about 1.3% of the sample. The treatment or condition label, read with the paper, signifies: oral pan-JAK inhibitor, 5-10 mg twice daily. Sequencing used CD4+ T cells sorted from blood, obtained between weeks 47 and 50, from a patient treated with tofacitinib. The receptors were gathered from a human donor with alopecia areata.

The J gene is TRBJ1-1, the V gene TRBV29-1; tentative D call: TRBD1 (5 bases). The germline V and J ends were trimmed by 6 bases and 1 base, with 12 bases remaining between them. The length of the CDR3 is 13 residues. Germline CDR1 SQVTM, CDR2 ANQGSEA. The CDR3 DNA follows: TGCAGCGTAACCGCGGGACGGAACACTGAAGCTTTCTTT. It encodes CSVTAGRNTEAFF.

The chain recombines TRBV7-2 with TRBJ2-2; D is unclear. Germline assignment: CDR1 SGHTA and CDR2 FQGNSA. The CDR3 totals 15 residues. Trimming shortened V by 2 bases and J by 1 base, and 8 bases separated the two germline ends. The CDR3 DNA sequence: TGTGCCAGCAGCTTAATGCGACGGAACACCGGGGAGCTGTTTTTT. Residues: CASSLMRRNTGELFF.

The chain uses TRBV28 and TRBJ1-2; possibly TRBD1 for D (5 bases). The CDR3 loop spans 15 amino acids. CDR1 is MDHEN, CDR2 SYDVKM, per germline. The V and J ends lost 1 base and 6 bases respectively, with 15 bases between them. The CDR3 DNA reads TGTGCCAGCAGTTTATATCGGGACTCGGAACATGGCTACACCTTC. Its protein is CASSLYRDSEHGYTF.

This clone was counted a single time. The genes are TRBV27 and TRBJ1-6; 7 nucleotides align to TRBD1. The CDR3 is 14 amino acids. Trimming cost V 2 bases and J 10 bases; bases outside gene matches: 5. The germline gives CDR1 MNHEY, CDR2 SMNVEV (reference sequence). The DNA of the CDR3 is TGTGCCAGCAGTTTACTGGACAGGAGGTCACCCCTCCACTTT. Amino acids: CASSLLDRRSPLHF.

This clone was detected once. This CDR3 reads CASSSARGSPLHF. CDR3 bases: TGTGCCAGCAGTAGCGCCAGGGGATCACCCCTCCACTTT. J is TRBJ1-6 and V is TRBV6-5, with D tentatively TRBD1 (6 bases). This CDR3 has 13 amino acids. In germline, CDR1 is MNHEY, CDR2 SVGAGI. The V end was cut by 5 bases, the J end by 10 bases, with 12 bases between.

The chain combines TRBV13 with TRBJ1-6; tentative D call: TRBD1 (6 bases). CDR3 length equals 11 residues. V gave up 5 bases and J gave up 12 bases, with 8 bases separating them. Germline CDR1 PRHDT, CDR2 FYEKMQ (reference sequence). In nucleotides, the CDR3 is TGTGCCAGCAGCACCAGGGGACCCCTCCACTTT. Protein sequence: CASSTRGPLHF.

This clone was seen a few times. This chain joins TRBV27 and TRBJ2-5, with 8 bases that match TRBD2. CDR1 is MNHEY and CDR2 is SMNVEV in the germline V gene (reference sequence). The junction had 11 bases not matched to a gene; V was cut back by 6 bases and J by 5 bases. The CDR3 has 15 amino acids. The CDR3 region is CASSRAGGPRETQYF. The CDR3 DNA sequence: TGTGCCAGCAGCCGCGCGGGGGGCCCGAGGGAGACCCAGTACTTC.

This clone has only one observation. The rearrangement joins TRBV7-2 to TRBJ1-5; D call uncertain. The germline gives CDR1 SGHTA, CDR2 FQGNSA. This CDR3 region has 12 residues. Trimming took off 5 bases at V and 1 base at J, with 3 bases between the two ends. As DNA, the CDR3 is TGTGCCAGCAGCCTGAGCAATCAGCCCCAGCATTTT. Translation gives CASSLSNQPQHF.

This rearrangement joins TRBV14 to TRBJ2-3; D remains unclear. V was trimmed by 2 bases and J by 4 bases, leaving 16 bases between them. From germline, CDR1 is SGHDN and CDR2 FVKESK. The CDR3 runs 16 residues. This CDR3 is CASSQNLGFPADTQYF. CDR3 coding DNA: TGTGCCAGCAGCCAAAACCTAGGTTTCCCAGCAGATACGCAGTATTTT.

This rearrangement joins TRBV2 to TRBJ2-3; D assignment may be TRBD1 or TRBD2 (6 bases each). This CDR3 has 15 residues. Trimming took 7 bases from V and 2 from J, leaving 16 bases between them. The V gene's germline CDR1 is SNHLY and CDR2 FYNNEI. CDR3: CASIMSGASTDTQYF. DNA of the CDR3: TGTGCCAGCATAATGTCGGGGGCCTCCACAGATACGCAGTATTTT.

The chain couples TRBV14 to TRBJ1-6; D not certain. Trimming left V 1 base short and J 6 bases short, with 7 bases between. CDR1 SGHDN and CDR2 FVKESK come from the germline V gene. The length of the CDR3 is 14 residues. For the CDR3, the DNA is TGTGCCAGCAGCCAAGGATCTTTTAATTCACCCCTCCACTTT. Its translation: CASSQGSFNSPLHF.

J is TRBJ1-4 and V is TRBV6-5, with 9 bases identical to TRBD1. V gave up 2 bases and J gave up 7 bases; unmatched junction bases: 8. CDR1 is MNHEY and CDR2 is SVGAGI in the germline V gene. This CDR3 comprises 16 residues. This chain's CDR3 is CASSYGSQGAGEKLFF. CDR3 DNA: TGTGCCAGCAGTTACGGATCACAGGGGGCCGGTGAAAAACTGTTTTTT.

The sample holds a few counts of this clone. V is TRBV29-1 and J is TRBJ2-7, with 13 bases lining up with TRBD2. CDR3 length: 14 residues. The J segment lost 2 bases and the V segment lost 5 bases, leaving 3 bases of the junction unmatched. Germline CDR1 and CDR2: SQVTM and ANQGSEA. The CDR3 nucleotides read TGCAGCGTTCCGGGACTAGCGGGAACCTACGAGCAGTACTTC. Translated: CSVPGLAGTYEQYF.

This clone was seen once. J is TRBJ2-3 and V is TRBV29-1, with 13 bases identical to TRBD2. V lost 7 bases and J lost 8; bases outside the gene matches: 15. CDR3 size: 16 residues. From germline, CDR1 is SQVTM and CDR2 ANQGSEA. CDR3 loop: CSALRTSGGTYGTQYF. The CDR3 bases are TGCAGCGCCTTGAGGACTAGCGGGGGAACCTATGGTACGCAGTATTTT.

The V call is TRBV5-4, the J call TRBJ2-5; TRBD2 agrees at 11 bases. V was clipped by 4 bases and J by 0 bases; unmatched bases: 5. Germline V CDR1 and CDR2: SGHNT, YYREEE (reference sequence). This CDR3 region has 16 residues. DNA of the CDR3: TGTGCCAGCAGCCCGTTAGCGGGGGGGTACCAAGAGACCCAGTACTTC. Protein product: CASSPLAGGYQETQYF.

The V gene is TRBV2, the J gene TRBJ1-5, with a tentative D call TRBD1 (5 bases). Germline loops: CDR1 SNHLY, CDR2 FYNNEI. Trimming took 7 bases from V and 4 from J, leaving 14 bases between them. CDR3 length: 14 amino acids. DNA for the CDR3: TGTGCCAGCAAAATTGGGGCCCCGAATCAGCCCCAGCATTTT. Its protein product is CASKIGAPNQPQHF.